The present T cell receptor beta chain was sequenced within a study of molecular identifiers for immune sequencing clone quantification. Study-wide background: Split five ways in replicates, RNA from roughly 20,000 or 100,000 naive CD8 cells had four portions sequenced.

The table lists this clonotype with a few counts. Bulk TCR library preparation followed previously described methods with listed TCR primers. TCRdb used MiXCR to reprocess the PCR reads, holding one entry per CDR3 protein. The sample shows over 85,000 distinct CDR3 sequences, roughly 25% of them seen only once. V lost 0 bases and J lost 6, with 9 bases in between. This CDR3 is 14 amino acids long. The V gene's germline CDR1 is LNHNV and CDR2 YYDKDF (reference sequence). Sequenced: naive CD8+ T cells from blood, with Jurkat cell RNA spiked in. Subset of the sample: FACS-sorted CD8+CD4-CCR7+CD45RA+ naive T cells. V usage is TRBV15 and J usage is TRBJ1-5; D gene ambiguous. This TCR was sampled from a human donor in good health. Some libraries in this study had Jurkat cell RNA spiked in. In nucleotides, the CDR3 is TGTGCCACCAGCAGAGATTGGGGTTTTCAGCCCCAGCATTTT. It codes for CATSRDWGFQPQHF.